The 27 T cell receptor beta chains presented below share a single source sample, sequenced in a study of shared clonotypes between healthy human individuals. Some clones are missing from TCRdb's copy, which holds only in-frame ones; the method was immunoSEQ multiplex PCR. The table includes 950,000 to 1,100,000 clones, around 78% detected once. The specimen sequenced was memory CD4+ T cells from PBMCs. Subset in this sample: CD45RA-negative fraction. The receptors shown here come from a man aged 18 to 29 in good health. Some clones in this sample may be carry-over from other donors' samples.

This clone showed up just once. This rearrangement joins TRBV11-2 to TRBJ1-6, with 9 bases fitting TRBD1. The CDR3 is made up of 16 amino acids. After removal of 5 bases from V and 10 bases from J, the junction contained 12 bases not matched to a gene. Germline values: CDR1 SGHAT, CDR2 FQNNGV. The CDR3 DNA is TGTGCCAGCAGCGCCTCTCCGGGACAGGGAAAGTCACCCCTCCACTTT. Residues: CASSASPGQGKSPLHF.

The chain links TRBV6-6 to TRBJ1-5, with a weak D call TRBD1 (5 bases). Germline values: CDR1 MNHNY, CDR2 SVGAGI (reference sequence). CDR3 length: 14 residues. V was cut by 6 bases and J by 7 bases, with 16 bases left in between. The CDR3 is CASRGQQVNQPQHF. The CDR3 nucleotides read TGTGCCAGCAGGGGTCAACAGGTGAACCAGCCCCAGCATTTT.

The chain's CDR3 is CASSGGRTSGRYNEQFF. DNA of the CDR3: TGTGCCAGCAGTGGGGGGAGGACTAGCGGGAGATACAATGAGCAGTTCTTC. This chain joins TRBV6-1 and TRBJ2-1, with TRBD2 identical over 13 bases. CDR1 is MNHNS and CDR2 is SASEGT in the germline V gene. The CDR3 is 17 amino acids. With 4 bases clipped from V and 4 bases from J, the junction kept 7 bases outside the gene matches.

The V and J genes are TRBV13 and TRBJ2-7; D is perhaps TRBD1 or TRBD2 (5 bases each). The CDR3 has 14 amino acids. V lost 3 bases and J lost 6, with 15 bases in between. Germline V gene sequence: CDR1 PRHDT, CDR2 FYEKMQ (reference sequence). CDR3 sequence reads: CASSFRDQIAEQYF. In DNA, the CDR3 is TGTGCCAGCAGCTTCCGGGACCAGATCGCCGAGCAGTACTTC.

V and J are TRBV5-4 and TRBJ2-2, with 8 bases that match TRBD1. The CDR3 runs 14 residues. V shed 4 bases and J 4 bases; nucleotides not matched to a gene: 3. Per the germline V gene, CDR1 is SGHNT and CDR2 is YYREEE (reference sequence). CDR3 in amino acids: CASSPTGVTGELFF. CDR3 in DNA: TGTGCCAGCAGCCCGACAGGGGTCACCGGGGAGCTGTTTTTT.

The sample holds many counts of this clone. In the same sample, other DNA sequences code for this CDR3. The chain joins TRBV30 to TRBJ1-3; D remains unclear. V lost 5 bases and J lost 3, with 20 bases in between. The CDR3 sequence is 16 residues long. Germline V gene sequence: CDR1 GTSNPN, CDR2 SVGIG (reference sequence). CDR3 sequence: CAWFSGRMGNGNTIYF. In DNA form, the CDR3 reads TGTGCCTGGTTCTCAGGACGGATGGGGAATGGAAACACCATATATTTT.

The rearrangement links TRBV15 to TRBJ1-5; TRBD1 might be the D (5 bases). V dropped 0 bases and J dropped 4 bases, with 10 bases sitting between them. The CDR3 has 15 residues. Looked up from germline, CDR1 is LNHNV and CDR2 is YYDKDF (reference sequence). Written as DNA, the CDR3 is TGTGCCACCAGCAGAGATGGGGCGGCGAATCAGCCCCAGCATTTT. It is translated as CATSRDGAANQPQHF.

This clone came up many times. The V gene is TRBV19, the J gene TRBJ2-7, with 7 bases identical to TRBD2. Unmatched junction bases numbered 11, after V lost 7 bases and J lost 2 bases. The CDR3 runs 15 residues. Germline CDR1 reads LNHDA; CDR2 reads SQIVND (reference sequence). CDR3 nucleotides: TGTGCCAGTAACCCAACGGGAGGTGGAGCCTACGAGCAGTACTTC. This codes for CASNPTGGGAYEQYF.

The rearrangement links TRBV4-1 to TRBJ2-3; D is unclear. V dropped 0 bases and J dropped 0 bases, with 7 bases sitting between them. This CDR3 region has 15 residues. Germline assignment: CDR1 MGHRA and CDR2 YSYEKL. CDR3 amino acids: CASSQDLTSTDTQYF. DNA of the CDR3: TGCGCCAGCAGCCAAGACCTTACTAGCACAGATACGCAGTATTTT.

Notes on this clone: Other DNA variants within this sample encode the same CDR3. The chain has TRBV28 and TRBJ1-5, with no clear D. Trimming left V 1 base short and J 6 bases short, with 4 bases between. This CDR3 contains 12 residues. CDR1 is MDHEN and CDR2 is SYDVKM in the germline V gene. The CDR3 DNA reads as TGTGCCAGCAGTTTATTCCGTCAGCCCCAGCATTTT. It encodes CASSLFRQPQHF.

This clone has only a few counts. The chain employs TRBV4-1 and TRBJ2-5; 11 nucleotides match TRBD2. The J segment lost 5 bases and the V segment lost 1 base, leaving 12 bases of the junction unmatched. Per germline, CDR1 MGHRA and CDR2 YSYEKL. There are 18 residues in the CDR3. CDR3 sequence reads: CASSQATTSGTLGETQYF. In DNA, the CDR3 is TGCGCCAGCAGCCAAGCGACGACTAGCGGGACCCTGGGGGAGACCCAGTACTTC.

The chain carries TRBV7-2 and TRBJ2-5; D is unresolved. V gave up 3 bases and J gave up 4 bases, with 9 bases separating them. The V gene's germline CDR1 is SGHTA and CDR2 FQGNSA. CDR3 length: 13 amino acids. The CDR3 DNA follows: TGTGCCAGCAGCTTTATTAGAGCAGAGACCCAGTACTTC. Its translation is CASSFIRAETQYF.

A few counts support this clone. The CDR3 DNA reads as TGTGCCATCAGCAGCGGGAGGGGGGATTGGCATGAGCAGTTCTTC. Amino acids: CAISSGRGDWHEQFF. The V gene is TRBV10-3, the J gene TRBJ2-1, with 10 bases lining up with TRBD2. The length of the CDR3 is 15 residues. Germline values: CDR1 ENHRY, CDR2 SYGVKD. V dropped 6 bases and J dropped 8; count of bases not matched to a gene: 10.

V gene TRBV7-2 combines with J gene TRBJ2-3, with D perhaps TRBD1 or TRBD2 (7 bases each). Germline V gives CDR1 SGHTA, CDR2 FQGNSA. V shed 5 bases and J shed 4 bases, with 16 bases lying between them. The CDR3 consists of 15 residues. CDR3 DNA: TGTGCCAGCAGCGCCCAGGGGGGGCCGGCAGATACGCAGTATTTT. This codes for CASSAQGGPADTQYF.

V gene TRBV5-1 combines with J gene TRBJ2-7; 8 nucleotides line up with TRBD1. The germline V gene encodes CDR1 SGHRS and CDR2 YFSETQ. The trim removed 4 bases at V and 7 bases at J, leaving 10 bases unmatched. This CDR3 is 14 amino acids long. CDR3 region: CASSPGQVPGEQYF. The CDR3 nucleotides read TGCGCCAGCAGCCCGGGACAGGTGCCCGGGGAGCAGTACTTC.

The chain combines TRBV29-1 with TRBJ1-4; unclear D gene. CDR1 and CDR2 from the germline V gene are SQVTM and ANQGSEA. The CDR3 loop spans 12 amino acids. V was shortened by 7 bases and J by 3 bases, with 9 bases between the two germline ends. CDR3 sequence (DNA): TGCAGCGCGGGAGGTGCTAATGAAAAACTGTTTTTT. This sequence encodes CSAGGANEKLFF. The full variable domain, its missing parts supplied by reference TRBV29-1 and TRBJ1-4, is SAVISQKPSRDICQRGTSLTIQCQVDSQVTMMFWYRQQPGQSLTLIATANQGSEATYESGFVIDKFPISRPNLTFSTLTVSNMSPEDSSIYLCSAGGANEKLFFGSGTQLSVL.

This clone was seen a handful of times. The chain has TRBV7-9 and TRBJ1-4; 11 nucleotides align to TRBD1. CDR1 and CDR2 (germline): SEHNR, FQNEAQ (reference sequence). This CDR3 is built from 16 residues. The trim removed 5 bases at V and 8 bases at J, leaving 10 bases unmatched. The CDR3 region has the DNA TGTGCCAGCAGCCCCGAAAAGAGGACAGGGGGCGAAAAACTGTTTTTT. Residues: CASSPEKRTGGEKLFF.

This rearrangement joins TRBV28 to TRBJ1-2, with 9 positions matching TRBD1. The CDR3 has 13 residues. V dropped 4 bases and J dropped 5; count of bases not matched to a gene: 2. Germline V gene data show CDR1 as MDHEN and CDR2 as SYDVKM. CDR3 sequence: CASSWDRAYGYTF. CDR3 DNA sequence: TGTGCCAGCAGTTGGGACAGGGCGTATGGCTACACCTTC.

The gene calls are TRBV6-6 and TRBJ2-7; D may be TRBD1 or TRBD2 (6 bases each). The V gene lost 5 bases and the J gene lost 8 bases, with 13 bases spanning the gap. This CDR3 spans 12 amino acids. Germline CDR1 and CDR2: MNHNY and SVGAGI (reference sequence). The CDR3 region is CASSDRGGQQYF. The CDR3 coding sequence is TGTGCCAGCAGTGACCGAGGGGGGCAGCAGTACTTC.

The chain carries TRBV6-5 and TRBJ2-3, with D hard to call. The ends were cut back, 6 bases at V and 3 bases at J, with 7 bases in the middle. Germline lookup yields CDR1 MNHEY and CDR2 SVGAGI. The CDR3 loop spans 12 amino acids. The chain's CDR3 is CASSRPTDTQYF. Here the CDR3 DNA reads TGTGCCAGCAGCCGACCAACAGATACGCAGTATTTT.

The chain employs TRBV11-2 and TRBJ2-7; 9 bases are a match to TRBD1. The CDR3 totals 16 residues. The germline CDR1 and CDR2 sequences are SGHAT and FQNNGV. The V gene end was trimmed by 5 bases and the J gene end by 0 bases; junction bases not matched to a gene: 8. The CDR3 sequence: CASSPMGQGPSYEQYF. CDR3 sequence (DNA): TGTGCCAGCAGCCCAATGGGACAGGGACCCTCCTACGAGCAGTACTTC.

The rearrangement uses TRBV6-6 and TRBJ1-2; D possibly corresponds to TRBD1 (5 bases). Trimming shortened V by 6 bases and J by 6 bases, and 14 bases separated the two germline ends. Germline-derived CDR1 and CDR2 are MNHNY and SVGAGI (reference sequence). The CDR3 runs to 13 residues. CDR3 nucleotides: TGTGCCAGCAGCCGCGGGACGGAGAATGGCTACACCTTC. Amino acids: CASSRGTENGYTF.

The chain links TRBV9 to TRBJ1-2; 8 bases line up with TRBD1. Germline CDR1 SGDLS, CDR2 YYNGEE. This CDR3 has 13 residues. The junction had 3 bases not matched to a gene; V was cut back by 3 bases and J by 5 bases. DNA for the CDR3: TGTGCCAGCAGCGCTCAGGGGGCTTATGGCTACACCTTC. Encoded protein: CASSAQGAYGYTF.

V and J are TRBV7-3 and TRBJ1-1; D uncertain. Trimming pared 2 bases from V and 0 bases from J, leaving 4 bases between. The CDR3 is 13 amino acids. Germline V gives CDR1 SGHTA, CDR2 FQGTGA. CDR3 coding DNA: TGTGCCAGCAGCTTATATATGAACACTGAAGCTTTCTTT. It yields the protein CASSLYMNTEAFF.

At least ten counts were recorded for this clone. In the same sample, other DNA sequences code for this CDR3. The V call is TRBV11-2, the J call TRBJ2-3; 11 positions agree with TRBD2. Germline CDR1 SGHAT, CDR2 FQNNGV. This CDR3 contains 15 residues. V lost 4 bases to trimming and J lost 0 bases; unmatched junction nucleotides: 0. The chain's CDR3 is CASSWTSGSTDTQYF. DNA for the CDR3: TGTGCCAGCAGCTGGACTAGCGGGAGCACAGATACGCAGTATTTT. The full variable domain, its missing parts supplied by reference TRBV11-2 and TRBJ2-3, is EAGVAQSPRYKIIEKRQSVAFWCNPISGHATLYWYQQILGQGPKLLIQFQNNGVVDDSQLPKDRFSAERLKGVDSTLKIQPAKLEDSAVYLCASSWTSGSTDTQYFGPGTRLTVL.

The chain carries TRBV9 and TRBJ2-7; no definite D call. The V and J ends lost 0 bases and 0 bases respectively, with 22 bases between them. Germline V gene sequence: CDR1 SGDLS, CDR2 YYNGEE. CDR3 size: 19 residues. The CDR3 coding sequence is TGTGCCAGCAGCGTAGCGTATGGGGAAGGCGCCGGCCCCTCCTACGAGCAGTACTTC. This translates into CASSVAYGEGAGPSYEQYF.

This chain joins TRBV2 and TRBJ2-5; TRBD1 matches at 11 bases. Near its end, the DNA agrees better with TRBJ2-7, so the J call may be wrong. The CDR3 is 12 residues long. Germline CDR1 reads SNHLY; CDR2 reads FYNNEI. CDR3 in amino acids: CATGQGAGEQYF. The CDR3 nucleotides are TGTGCCACCGGACAGGGGGCTGGCGAGCAGTACTTC.